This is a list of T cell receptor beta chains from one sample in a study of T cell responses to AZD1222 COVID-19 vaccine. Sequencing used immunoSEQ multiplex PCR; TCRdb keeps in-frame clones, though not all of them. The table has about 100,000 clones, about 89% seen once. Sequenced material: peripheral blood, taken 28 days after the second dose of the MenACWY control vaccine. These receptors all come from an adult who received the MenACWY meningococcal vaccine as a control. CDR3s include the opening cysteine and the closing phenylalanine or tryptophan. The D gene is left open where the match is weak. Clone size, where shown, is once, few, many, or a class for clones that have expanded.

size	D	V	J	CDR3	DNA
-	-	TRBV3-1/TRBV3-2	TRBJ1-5	CASSQVGFRGRNQPQHF	TGTGCCAGCAGCCAAGTCGGGTTTCGGGGACGCAATCAGCCCCAGCATTTT
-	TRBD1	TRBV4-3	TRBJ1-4	CASSQSAGTGGAKLFF	TGCGCCAGCAGCCAATCGGCCGGGACAGGGGGTGCAAAACTGTTTTTT
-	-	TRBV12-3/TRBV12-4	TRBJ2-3	CASSPPWADTQYF	TGTGCCAGCAGCCCACCTTGGGCTGATACGCAGTATTTT
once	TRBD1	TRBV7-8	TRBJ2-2	CASSLPRQGADGELFF	TGTGCCAGCAGCTTACCGCGACAGGGGGCGGACGGGGAGCTGTTTTTT
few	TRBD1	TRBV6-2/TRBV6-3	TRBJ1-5	CASSGTERSPQHF	TGTGCCAGCAGCGGGACAGAGCGATCGCCCCAGCATTTT
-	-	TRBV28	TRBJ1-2	CASRERRSYGYTF	TGTGCCAGCAGAGAGCGGAGATCCTATGGCTACACCTTC
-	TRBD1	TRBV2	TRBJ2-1	CASIGDRGYNEQFF	TGTGCCAGCATAGGGGACAGAGGTTACAATGAGCAGTTCTTC
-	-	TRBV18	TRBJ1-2	CASSPPIGLGGYTF	TGTGCCAGCTCACCACCGATAGGATTGGGGGGCTACACCTTC
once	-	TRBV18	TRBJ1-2	CASSLAGPSHGYTF	TGTGCCAGCTCACTTGCAGGGCCGTCTCATGGCTACACCTTC
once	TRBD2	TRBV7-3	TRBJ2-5	CASSSAGGQETQYF	TGTGCCAGCAGCTCCGCGGGGGGACAAGAGACCCAGTACTTC
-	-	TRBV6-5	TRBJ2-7	CASSSTGTGVYEQYF	TGTGCCAGCAGTTCTACCGGGACGGGGGTATACGAGCAGTACTTC
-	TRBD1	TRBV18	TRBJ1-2	CASSRSTGPGTNYGYTF	TGTGCCAGCTCACGGTCGACAGGGCCAGGGACTAACTATGGCTACACCTTC
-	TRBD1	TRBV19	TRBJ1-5	CASIPNPGQGTDQPQHF	TGTGCCAGTATCCCCAACCCGGGACAGGGGACCGATCAGCCCCAGCATTTT
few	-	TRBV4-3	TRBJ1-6	CASSQSVSRGYSPLHF	TGCGCCAGCAGCCAATCGGTCTCCCGAGGTTATTCACCCCTCCACTTT
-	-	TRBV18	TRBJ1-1	CASSQNGGTEAFF	TGTGCCAGCTCTCAGAATGGAGGCACTGAAGCTTTCTTT
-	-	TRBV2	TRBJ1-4	CASATYAGEKLFF	TGTGCCAGCGCCACCTATGCGGGTGAAAAACTGTTTTTT
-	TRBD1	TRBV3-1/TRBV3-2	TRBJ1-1	CASSQGPGQGNTEAFF	TGTGCCAGCAGCCAAGGCCCGGGACAGGGGAACACTGAAGCTTTCTTT
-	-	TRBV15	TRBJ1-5	CATTAYKLLGDSNQPQHF	TGTGCCACCACCGCGTATAAGCTCCTTGGGGATAGCAATCAGCCCCAGCATTTT
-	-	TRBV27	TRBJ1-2	CASSLSGGHGYTF	TGTGCCAGCAGTTTATCTGGAGGGCATGGCTACACCTTC
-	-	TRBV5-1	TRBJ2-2	CASSLEASETGELFF	TGCGCCAGCAGCCTGGAAGCTTCTGAGACCGGGGAGCTGTTTTTT
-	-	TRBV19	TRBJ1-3	CASSPQDASSGNTIYF	TGTGCCAGTAGTCCGCAGGACGCAAGCTCTGGAAACACCATATATTTT
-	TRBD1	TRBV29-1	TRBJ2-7	CSVAGQGLISAYEQYF	TGCAGCGTTGCGGGACAGGGCCTAATATCGGCCTACGAGCAGTACTTC
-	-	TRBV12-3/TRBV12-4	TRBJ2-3	CASSVGLADTQYF	TGTGCCAGCAGTGTGGGACTCGCAGATACGCAGTATTTT
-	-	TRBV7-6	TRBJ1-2	CASSHRGQRGDGYTF	TGTGCCAGCAGCCATAGAGGACAAAGGGGAGACGGCTACACCTTC
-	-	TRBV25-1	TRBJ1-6	CAIQGLINSPLHF	TGTGCCATCCAGGGACTGATCAATTCACCCCTCCACTTT
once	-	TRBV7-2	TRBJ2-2	CASSLASTNTGELFF	TGTGCCAGCAGCTTAGCGTCCACCAACACCGGGGAGCTGTTTTTT
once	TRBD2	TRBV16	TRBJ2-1	CASSPRGEPGNEQFF	TGTGCCAGCAGCCCTCGGGGGGAACCGGGCAATGAGCAGTTCTTC
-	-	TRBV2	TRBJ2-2	CASSGRVQGNTGELFF	TGTGCCAGCAGCGGACGCGTCCAGGGGAACACCGGGGAGCTGTTTTTT
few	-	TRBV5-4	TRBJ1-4	CASSLGGAGKYEKLFF	TGTGCCAGCAGCCTCGGGGGGGCGGGGAAGTATGAAAAACTGTTTTTT
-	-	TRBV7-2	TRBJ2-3	CASSFQSRGDTQYF	TGTGCCAGCAGCTTTCAGTCCCGGGGAGATACGCAGTATTTT
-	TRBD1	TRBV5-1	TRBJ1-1	CASSSGQGGTEAFF	TGCGCCAGCAGCTCGGGACAGGGAGGCACTGAAGCTTTCTTT
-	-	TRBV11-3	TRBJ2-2	CASSPRPGELFF	TGTGCCAGCAGCCCCAGGCCCGGGGAGCTGTTTTTT
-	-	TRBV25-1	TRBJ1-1	CASSDSGITEAFF	TGTGCCAGCAGTGACAGCGGAATAACTGAAGCTTTCTTT
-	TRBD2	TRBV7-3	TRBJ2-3	CASSLGLAGGTTDTQYF	TGTGCCAGCAGCTTGGGACTAGCGGGGGGGACGACAGATACGCAGTATTTT
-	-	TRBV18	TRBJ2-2	CASSRGTPGGELFF	TGTGCCAGCTCCCGAGGGACCCCCGGCGGGGAGCTGTTTTTT
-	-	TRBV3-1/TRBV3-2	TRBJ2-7	CASSQVGGEQYF	TGTGCCAGCAGCCAAGTGGGGGGCGAGCAGTACTTC
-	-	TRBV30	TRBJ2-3	CAWTRDSSSTDTQYF	TGTGCCTGGACCAGGGACTCCTCTAGCACAGATACGCAGTATTTT
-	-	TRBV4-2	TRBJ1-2	CASRSAGGVYGYTF	TGTGCCAGCAGGTCGGCTGGGGGGGTCTATGGCTACACCTTC
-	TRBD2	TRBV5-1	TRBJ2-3	CASSSRGASGTTSRDTQYF	TGCGCCAGCAGCTCGCGGGGGGCTAGCGGGACTACCAGCCGGGATACGCAGTATTTT
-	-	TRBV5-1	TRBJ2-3	CASSLQGPDTQYF	TGCGCCAGCAGCTTGCAGGGCCCAGATACGCAGTATTTT
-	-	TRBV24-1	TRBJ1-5	CATSENTAISNQPQHF	TGTGCCACCAGCGAGAATACGGCGATAAGCAATCAGCCCCAGCATTTT
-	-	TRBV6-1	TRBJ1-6	CASSDPYNSPLHF	TGTGCCAGCAGTGATCCTTATAATTCACCCCTCCACTTT
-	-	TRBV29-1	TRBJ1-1	CSVGGVIQQNTEAFF	TGCAGCGTTGGCGGGGTCATCCAACAGAACACTGAAGCTTTCTTT
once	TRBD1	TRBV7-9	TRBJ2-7	CASSPPGTGGSGYEQYF	TGTGCCAGCAGCCCCCCGGGGACAGGGGGTTCAGGCTACGAGCAGTACTTC
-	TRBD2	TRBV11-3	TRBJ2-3	CASSPTSGGASDTQYF	TGTGCCAGCAGCCCTACTAGCGGGGGGGCTTCAGATACGCAGTATTTT
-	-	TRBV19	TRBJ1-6	CASSLQGWNSPLHF	TGTGCCAGTAGTCTCCAGGGTTGGAATTCACCCCTCCACTTT
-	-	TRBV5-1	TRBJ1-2	CASSPGAGYGYTF	TGCGCCAGCAGCCCCGGGGCAGGCTATGGCTACACCTTC
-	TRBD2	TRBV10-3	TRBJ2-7	CATLGLAGDSYEQYF	TGTGCCACCCTGGGACTAGCGGGGGATTCCTACGAGCAGTACTTC
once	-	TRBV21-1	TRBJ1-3	CASSKGRRDRGVGNTIYF	TGTGCCAGCAGCAAAGGAAGGAGGGACAGGGGAGTCGGAAACACCATATATTTT
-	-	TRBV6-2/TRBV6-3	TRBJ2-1	CASSPLGGNSYNEQFF	TGTGCCAGCAGTCCGCTGGGGGGTAACTCCTACAATGAGCAGTTCTTC
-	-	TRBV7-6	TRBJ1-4	CASSALNLQNEKLFF	TGTGCCAGCAGCGCTTTGAATCTTCAAAATGAAAAACTGTTTTTT
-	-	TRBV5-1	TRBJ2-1	CASSRDPERPSSYNEQFF	TGCGCCAGCAGCCGAGACCCCGAACGCCCAAGCTCCTACAATGAGCAGTTCTTC